This T cell receptor beta chain was recovered during a study of cytomegalovirus exposure and HLA in healthy donors. Study-wide results and caveats: In an earlier analysis, productive rearrangement rates for most beta V segments clustered near 87% or 30%. Donors were assumed by presence/absence analyses to have roughly uniform sequencing depth.

In the PCR, 60 Vbeta and 13 Jbeta primers were used. Authors' data handling: An analysis that came later counted tens of millions of unique TCR beta chains, roughly 11 million shared. TCRdb's table, derived via immunoSEQ multiplex PCR, lists solely in-frame clones and lacks some. V and J calls and clone size are as listed in that table; D and trimming were resolved from the DNA. This table has more than 200,000 clones, 55% to 75% appearing once. This clone was detected only a few times. Its antigen is not identified. The germline gives CDR1 SGHVS, CDR2 FNYEAQ. The length of the CDR3 is 14 residues. V lost 2 bases and J lost 7; bases outside the gene matches: 7.

Specimen: PBMCs. The J gene is TRBJ2-7, the V gene TRBV7-6, with TRBD1 matching over 8 bases. The source is a man aged 35-49 years in good health and CMV-seropositive. This CDR3 is CASSLLDRGEEQYF. The CDR3 DNA is TGTGCCAGCAGCTTACTCGACAGGGGAGAAGAGCAGTACTTC.